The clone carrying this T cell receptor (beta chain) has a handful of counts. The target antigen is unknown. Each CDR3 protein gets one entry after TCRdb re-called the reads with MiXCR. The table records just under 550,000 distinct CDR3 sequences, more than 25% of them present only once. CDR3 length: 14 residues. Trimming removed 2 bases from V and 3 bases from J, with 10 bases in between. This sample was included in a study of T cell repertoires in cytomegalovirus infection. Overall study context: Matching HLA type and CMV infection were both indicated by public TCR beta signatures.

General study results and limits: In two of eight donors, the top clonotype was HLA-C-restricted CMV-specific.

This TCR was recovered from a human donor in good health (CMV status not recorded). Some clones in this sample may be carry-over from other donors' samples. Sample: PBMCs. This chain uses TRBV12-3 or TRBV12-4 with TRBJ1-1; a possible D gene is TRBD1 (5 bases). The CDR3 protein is CASSLMVRDTEAFF. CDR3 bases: TGTGCCAGCAGTTTAATGGTCAGGGACACTGAAGCTTTCTTT.